This TCR beta chain was sequenced during a study of T cell responses to AZD1222 COVID-19 vaccine. Sequencing was performed with immunoSEQ multiplex PCR; in TCRdb, only in-frame clones are kept and a portion is missing. The profile shows about 150,000 clones, around 89% of them singletons. The length of the CDR3 is 17 residues. Germline V gene lookup returns CDR1 MDHEN and CDR2 SYDVKM. Trimming at V came to 3 bases and at J to 8 bases, leaving 13 bases not matched to a gene. The sequence came from an adult in good health. This material consisted of peripheral blood, taken on day 0 of AZD1222 vaccination. This rearrangement joins TRBV28 to TRBJ2-1; 10 nucleotides line up with TRBD2. CDR3 nucleotides: TGTGCCAGCAGTTTCCCAGAAGCGGGAGGGCCGGAGTATGAGCAGTTCTTC. This translates into CASSFPEAGGPEYEQFF.